Shown below are 7 T cell receptor beta chains from a single sample sequenced in a study of T cells in Graves' hyperthyroidism and ophthalmopathy. RNA transcripts were the template for amplifying TCR beta CDR3 regions. Researchers ran a first-round RT-PCR on the TCR CDR3 using the HTBI primer set. A single record per CDR3 protein comes from TCRdb applying MiXCR to the multiplex PCR reads. This table has approximately 520,000 distinct CDR3 sequences, approximately 25% appearing once. The sequenced sample was blood. These receptors were obtained from a woman in her 30s with Graves' ophthalmopathy.

In this sample, this clonotype turned up many times. The rearrangement joins TRBV6-1 to TRBJ1-2; D may be TRBD1 (6 bases). The CDR3 covers 14 residues. Per the germline V gene, CDR1 is MNHNS and CDR2 is SASEGT. The V gene lost 6 bases and the J gene lost 5 bases, with 16 bases spanning the gap. CDR3 bases: TGTGCCAGCAGACCCGACAGGATACTGTATGGCTACACCTTC. It specifies CASRPDRILYGYTF.

The table lists this clonotype with many counts. The rearrangement joins TRBV12-3 or TRBV12-4 to TRBJ2-5; no clear D gene. This CDR3 spans 15 amino acids. V dropped 2 bases and J dropped 2 bases, with 12 bases sitting between them. CDR3 nucleotides: TGTGCCAGCAGTTTACTAGGGTTTGGGCAAGAGACCCAGTACTTC. The encoded protein is CASSLLGFGQETQYF.

The chain carries TRBV24-1 and TRBJ1-1, with D maybe TRBD1 (5 bases). Germline V lookup: CDR1 KGHDR, CDR2 SFDVKD. The CDR3 covers 13 residues. V lost 3 bases and J lost 1, with 5 bases in between. Here the CDR3 reads CATSDGANTEAFF. As DNA, the CDR3 is TGTGCCACCAGTGATGGGGCGAACACTGAAGCTTTCTTT.

The chain employs TRBV5-6 and TRBJ2-7; no clear D. This CDR3 comprises 15 residues. V lost 1 base to trimming and J lost 0 bases, with 11 bases between them. The V gene's germline CDR1 is SGHDT and CDR2 YYEEEE. The CDR3 protein is CASSLYGPSSYEQYF. The CDR3 nucleotides are TGTGCCAGCAGCTTGTATGGACCAAGCTCCTACGAGCAGTACTTC. The full variable domain, its missing parts supplied by reference TRBV5-6 and TRBJ2-7, is DAGVTQSPTHLIKTRGQQVTLRCSPKSGHDTVSWYQQALGQGPQFIFQYYEEEERQRGNFPDRFSGHQFPNYSSELNVNALLLGDSALYLCASSLYGPSSYEQYFGPGTRLTVT.

The V gene is TRBV7-2, the J gene TRBJ2-1; 14 bases line up with TRBD2. Losses at the gene ends were 5 bases for V and 9 bases for J; bases not matched to a gene: 9. Germline CDR1 SGHTA, CDR2 FQGNSA. The length of the CDR3 is 16 residues. The chain's CDR3 is CASSPKTSGGAPEQFF. DNA for the CDR3: TGTGCCAGCAGCCCCAAGACTAGCGGGGGGGCCCCTGAGCAGTTCTTC. Complete variable domain (other parts from reference TRBV7-2 and TRBJ2-1): GAGVSQSPSNKVTEKGKDVELRCDPISGHTALYWYRQSLGQGLEFLIYFQGNSAPDKSGLPSDRFSAERTGGSVSTLTIQRTQQEDSAVYLCASSPKTSGGAPEQFFGPGTRLTVL.

This clonotype was counted a few times. The chain couples TRBV29-1 to TRBJ1-2; D gene ambiguous. CDR3 length: 15 residues. Trimming pared 5 bases from V and 2 bases from J, leaving 18 bases between. Germline V CDR1 and CDR2: SQVTM, ANQGSEA. The CDR3 DNA reads TGCAGCGTTATATCTCCCCATTACGGAAACTATGGCTACACCTTC. This codes for CSVISPHYGNYGYTF.

This clonotype has a count of ten or more. The chain recombines TRBV6-2 or TRBV6-3 with TRBJ2-4; TRBD1 or TRBD2 may be the D gene (6 bases each). This CDR3 contains 15 residues. V shed 5 bases and J shed 6 bases, with 17 bases lying between them. Germline V gene data show CDR1 as MNHEY and CDR2 as SVGEGT. The CDR3 nucleotides read TGTGCCAGCAGTATATGGGGGGCAGGTGGAAACATTCAGTACTTC. This gives the protein CASSIWGAGGNIQYF.